The present TCR beta chain was sequenced within a study of identical twins. TCRdb used MiXCR to reprocess the 5' RACE reads, holding one entry per CDR3 protein. The table lists roughly 690,000 distinct CDR3 sequences, 21% of them singletons. On this clonotype: The antigen remains undetermined.

Germline V gene data show CDR1 as SGHTA and CDR2 as FQGNSA. Trimming removed 2 bases from V and 7 bases from J, with 14 bases in between. The CDR3 consists of 14 residues. Study results and limitations: In drawing conclusions, the study used cross-sectional statistical analysis and did not follow the same donors. Models came in too low on out-of-frame TCR alpha sharing in monozygotic twins.

These data were likewise used in another study, on T cells expressing NK-cell markers. As that report states: About six donors carried dominant NKG2C+ clonotypes that made up roughly 1.0-8% of their CD8+ T cells. The CD3+CD56-NKG2C+ fraction was also led by these clonotypes in a few donors.

The source of this sequence is a woman between 18 and 29 years old in good health. Material: PBMCs. The chain has TRBV7-2 and TRBJ2-5, with D possibly matching TRBD1 (6 bases). As DNA, the CDR3 is TGTGCCAGCAGCTTATTCCTGGGGACAAGGACCCAGTACTTC. Protein: CASSLFLGTRTQYF.